This is a list of T cell receptor beta chains from one sample in a study of blood T cell repertoires in COVID-19. Sequenced by immunoSEQ multiplex PCR; TCRdb stores in-frame clones only, minus some. The sample carries tens of thousands of clones, around 89% recorded once. The specimen was peripheral blood. The receptors were gathered from a woman in her sixties with acute or convalescent COVID-19. Each CDR3 is given with its conserved first and last residue. Each record gives: V gene, D gene, J gene, clone size, CDR3 DNA, CDR3 protein. D genes are given only for firm matches. The size entry is marked missing in some rows and otherwise reads once, few, many or a size class.

v_gene: TRBV19; d_gene: .; j_gene: TRBJ1-2; abundance: .; CDR3nt: TGTGCCAGCAAGGACACCCCTACCTTTGGGGGCTACACCTTC; CDR3aa: CASKDTPTFGGYTF
v_gene: TRBV4-2; d_gene: TRBD1; j_gene: TRBJ2-1; abundance: .; CDR3nt: TGTGCCAGCAGCCAGGGTCCGGGACAGGGGTTTGTGGGGGGAAGACAAGTTTACAATGAGCAGTTCTTC; CDR3aa: CASSQGPGQGFVGGRQVYNEQFF
v_gene: TRBV10-1; d_gene: .; j_gene: TRBJ2-3; abundance: .; CDR3nt: TGCGCCAGCAGTGAGCGTCTCAGCACAGATACGCAGTATTTT; CDR3aa: CASSERLSTDTQYF
v_gene: TRBV18; d_gene: TRBD1; j_gene: TRBJ2-3; abundance: .; CDR3nt: TGTGCCAGCTCACGAGAAAGGACAGGGGGACTTAAGCACACAGATACGCAGTATTTT; CDR3aa: CASSRERTGGLKHTDTQYF
v_gene: TRBV11-1; d_gene: TRBD2; j_gene: TRBJ2-3; abundance: .; CDR3nt: TGTGCCAGCAGCCAGACTAGCGGGGGCCTCACAGATACGCAGTATTTT; CDR3aa: CASSQTSGGLTDTQYF
v_gene: TRBV10-3; d_gene: TRBD2; j_gene: TRBJ2-2; abundance: .; CDR3nt: TGTGCCATCAGGAAGACTAGCACAAACACCGGGGAGCTGTTTTTT; CDR3aa: CAIRKTSTNTGELFF
v_gene: TRBV5-1; d_gene: TRBD2; j_gene: TRBJ2-5; abundance: .; CDR3nt: TGCGCCAGCAGCCTCCTTGGCGGGAGGGCCCAAGAGACCCAGTACTTC; CDR3aa: CASSLLGGRAQETQYF
v_gene: TRBV11-1; d_gene: .; j_gene: TRBJ1-1; abundance: .; CDR3nt: TGTGCCAGCAGCTTAGACGGGAACACTGAAGCTTTCTTT; CDR3aa: CASSLDGNTEAFF
v_gene: TRBV24-1; d_gene: .; j_gene: TRBJ2-3; abundance: .; CDR3nt: TGTGCCACCAGCGGGTACTTTCCCCTTAGCACAGATACGCAGTATTTT; CDR3aa: CATSGYFPLSTDTQYF
v_gene: TRBV9; d_gene: .; j_gene: TRBJ2-2; abundance: .; CDR3nt: TGTGCCAGCAGCGTTGGTGCCTTAATATCAGCCGGGGAGCTGTTTTTT; CDR3aa: CASSVGALISAGELFF
v_gene: TRBV11-3; d_gene: TRBD1; j_gene: TRBJ2-1; abundance: .; CDR3nt: TGTGCCAGCAGCTTGGACAGGGGGTATGAGCAGTTCTTC; CDR3aa: CASSLDRGYEQFF
v_gene: TRBV10-3; d_gene: .; j_gene: TRBJ1-5; abundance: .; CDR3nt: TGTGCCATCAGTGAGCTCGGGGATAGCAATCAGCCCCAGCATTTT; CDR3aa: CAISELGDSNQPQHF
v_gene: TRBV2; d_gene: .; j_gene: TRBJ1-5; abundance: .; CDR3nt: TGTGCCAGCAGTGCGACTTATAGCAATCAGCCCCAGCATTTT; CDR3aa: CASSATYSNQPQHF
v_gene: TRBV2; d_gene: TRBD2; j_gene: TRBJ2-3; abundance: once; CDR3nt: TGTGCCAGCCGACGGGCTGTGCGGGGGATCACAGATACGCAGTATTTT; CDR3aa: CASRRAVRGITDTQYF
v_gene: TRBV28; d_gene: TRBD1; j_gene: TRBJ1-2; abundance: .; CDR3nt: TGTGCCAGCAGTTTACCGGACAGGGCAGGGCCCGATAGCTATGGCTACACCTTC; CDR3aa: CASSLPDRAGPDSYGYTF
v_gene: TRBV3-1/TRBV3-2; d_gene: .; j_gene: TRBJ2-6; abundance: .; CDR3nt: TGTGCCAGCAGCCAAGGGAATAGAGGGAGTGGGGCCAACGTCCTGACTTTC; CDR3aa: CASSQGNRGSGANVLTF
v_gene: TRBV19; d_gene: TRBD2; j_gene: TRBJ2-1; abundance: .; CDR3nt: TGTGCCAGTAGCCTCGTGGCGGGGGGTGAGCAGTTCTTC; CDR3aa: CASSLVAGGEQFF
v_gene: TRBV5-1; d_gene: TRBD1; j_gene: TRBJ2-4; abundance: .; CDR3nt: TGCGCCAGCAGCTTGGGACAGGGTGCGGACATTCAGTACTTC; CDR3aa: CASSLGQGADIQYF
v_gene: TRBV30; d_gene: TRBD1; j_gene: TRBJ1-2; abundance: few; CDR3nt: TGTGCCTGGAGGCCGGCCACAGGGGGGAACTATGGCTACACCTTC; CDR3aa: CAWRPATGGNYGYTF
v_gene: TRBV19; d_gene: TRBD1; j_gene: TRBJ2-4; abundance: .; CDR3nt: TGTGCCAGTACCCAAAGGGGACAGGGGAACAAAAACATTCAGTACTTC; CDR3aa: CASTQRGQGNKNIQYF
v_gene: TRBV5-1; d_gene: TRBD1; j_gene: TRBJ2-3; abundance: .; CDR3nt: TGCGCCAGCAGCAGCAGGGGGTGGCTCACAGATACGCAGTATTTT; CDR3aa: CASSSRGWLTDTQYF
v_gene: TRBV2; d_gene: TRBD1; j_gene: TRBJ1-2; abundance: .; CDR3nt: TGTGCCAGCAGTGATTCCGGGACAGGGGGGGCCTATGGCTACACCTTC; CDR3aa: CASSDSGTGGAYGYTF
v_gene: TRBV4-1; d_gene: .; j_gene: TRBJ1-2; abundance: .; CDR3nt: TGCGCCAGCAGCCAAGATGCCAGGAACCAGCTCTATGGCTACACCTTC; CDR3aa: CASSQDARNQLYGYTF
v_gene: TRBV18; d_gene: TRBD1; j_gene: TRBJ2-1; abundance: .; CDR3nt: TGTGCCAGCTCACTTGACAGGGGCTACAATGAGCAGTTCTTC; CDR3aa: CASSLDRGYNEQFF
v_gene: TRBV6-5; d_gene: .; j_gene: TRBJ2-1; abundance: .; CDR3nt: TGTGCCAGCAGTCTCTTCGGGAATGAGCAGTTCTTC; CDR3aa: CASSLFGNEQFF
v_gene: TRBV7-2; d_gene: .; j_gene: TRBJ2-1; abundance: .; CDR3nt: TGTGCCAGCAGTCCAGGTCGGGGAGGCCCGGGACTTTTACTCAATGAGCAGTTCTTC; CDR3aa: CASSPGRGGPGLLLNEQFF
v_gene: TRBV5-4; d_gene: TRBD2; j_gene: TRBJ2-3; abundance: .; CDR3nt: TGTGCCAGCAGCTCGGGACTAGCGGGTCGGTTTATCACAGATACGCAGTATTTT; CDR3aa: CASSSGLAGRFITDTQYF
v_gene: TRBV24-1; d_gene: TRBD1; j_gene: TRBJ2-3; abundance: .; CDR3nt: TGTGCCACCAGTGGGGGGACAGGAATCACAGATACGCAGTATTTT; CDR3aa: CATSGGTGITDTQYF
v_gene: TRBV12-3/TRBV12-4; d_gene: .; j_gene: TRBJ1-4; abundance: .; CDR3nt: TGTGCCAGCAGTTTGGGGGGTGAAAAACTGTTTTTT; CDR3aa: CASSLGGEKLFF
v_gene: TRBV11-3; d_gene: TRBD1; j_gene: TRBJ1-2; abundance: .; CDR3nt: TGTGCCAGCAGCTGGGGACAGGGGAGGTCCGGTCTCTATGGCTACACCTTC; CDR3aa: CASSWGQGRSGLYGYTF
v_gene: TRBV9; d_gene: TRBD2; j_gene: TRBJ2-1; abundance: .; CDR3nt: TGTGCCAGCAGCTCTTCCCGACTAGCGGGGAACTACAATGAGCAGTTCTTC; CDR3aa: CASSSSRLAGNYNEQFF
v_gene: TRBV4-1; d_gene: .; j_gene: TRBJ2-2; abundance: .; CDR3nt: TGCGCCAGCAGCCGTAACAGGGCTTTGGGCGGGGAGCTGTTTTTT; CDR3aa: CASSRNRALGGELFF
v_gene: TRBV9; d_gene: TRBD1; j_gene: TRBJ2-2; abundance: .; CDR3nt: TGTGCCAGCAGCGAGGGACAGGTCTTACCGAACACCGGGGAGCTGTTTTTT; CDR3aa: CASSEGQVLPNTGELFF
v_gene: TRBV30; d_gene: TRBD1; j_gene: TRBJ1-1; abundance: .; CDR3nt: TGTGCCTGGAGACAGGGGGCGGGGAGCACTGAAGCTTTCTTT; CDR3aa: CAWRQGAGSTEAFF
v_gene: TRBV9; d_gene: .; j_gene: TRBJ2-1; abundance: .; CDR3nt: TGTGCCAGCAGCGACGGAGGCCAGTCCTACAATGAGCAGTTCTTC; CDR3aa: CASSDGGQSYNEQFF
v_gene: TRBV9; d_gene: .; j_gene: TRBJ2-2; abundance: .; CDR3nt: TGTGCCAGCAGCCCACAGGGCACCGGGGAGCTGTTTTTT; CDR3aa: CASSPQGTGELFF
v_gene: TRBV4-1; d_gene: TRBD2; j_gene: TRBJ2-1; abundance: .; CDR3nt: TGCGCCAGCAGCCACGGCTCTAGCGGGGGGTTGAGGAATGAGCAGTTCTTC; CDR3aa: CASSHGSSGGLRNEQFF
v_gene: TRBV19; d_gene: .; j_gene: TRBJ1-1; abundance: .; CDR3nt: TGTGCCAGTAGTACTGGGGAGTGGGGCACTGAAGCTTTCTTT; CDR3aa: CASSTGEWGTEAFF
v_gene: TRBV6-2/TRBV6-3; d_gene: .; j_gene: TRBJ1-2; abundance: .; CDR3nt: TGTGCCAGCAGTTACTCTTGGCCGGCGGAGAGTGGCTACACCTTC; CDR3aa: CASSYSWPAESGYTF
v_gene: TRBV7-9; d_gene: TRBD1; j_gene: TRBJ2-1; abundance: .; CDR3nt: TGTGCCAGCCAGAAGACCGGGACAGAATACAATGAGCAGTTCTTC; CDR3aa: CASQKTGTEYNEQFF
v_gene: TRBV12-3/TRBV12-4; d_gene: TRBD1; j_gene: TRBJ1-2; abundance: .; CDR3nt: TGTGCCAGCAGAGGGCAGGGGGACTATGGCTACACCTTC; CDR3aa: CASRGQGDYGYTF
v_gene: TRBV11-2; d_gene: .; j_gene: TRBJ2-2; abundance: .; CDR3nt: TGTGCCAGCAGCTTCCTTTCCACCGGGGAGCTGTTTTTT; CDR3aa: CASSFLSTGELFF
v_gene: TRBV25-1; d_gene: .; j_gene: TRBJ2-2; abundance: once; CDR3nt: TGTGCCAGCAGTGAATACTCTCGGGGCGGGGAGCTGTTTTTT; CDR3aa: CASSEYSRGGELFF
v_gene: TRBV4-1; d_gene: .; j_gene: TRBJ1-2; abundance: .; CDR3nt: TGCGCCAGCAGCCAAGTAAGGGAAGGAGGCTATGGCTACACCTTC; CDR3aa: CASSQVREGGYGYTF
v_gene: TRBV20-1; d_gene: TRBD1; j_gene: TRBJ1-2; abundance: few; CDR3nt: TGCAGTGCTAGTAAAGGGGGCACCTCTCTTCCCTATGGCTACACCTTC; CDR3aa: CSASKGGTSLPYGYTF
v_gene: TRBV12-5; d_gene: .; j_gene: TRBJ1-2; abundance: once; CDR3nt: TGTGCTAATGCCATGACAGCTAACTATGGCTACACCTTC; CDR3aa: CANAMTANYGYTF
v_gene: TRBV6-5; d_gene: .; j_gene: TRBJ1-2; abundance: .; CDR3nt: TGTGCCAGCAGGCTTGACGGGAACTATGGCTACACCTTC; CDR3aa: CASRLDGNYGYTF
v_gene: TRBV7-7; d_gene: .; j_gene: TRBJ2-5; abundance: .; CDR3nt: TGTGCCAGCAGCTCCGGGAGCCGGGAGACCCAGTACTTC; CDR3aa: CASSSGSRETQYF
v_gene: TRBV27; d_gene: .; j_gene: TRBJ1-2; abundance: .; CDR3nt: TGTGCCAGCAGTTTAACCCGCGGGGGCGATGGCTACACCTTC; CDR3aa: CASSLTRGGDGYTF
v_gene: TRBV7-3; d_gene: TRBD1; j_gene: TRBJ1-2; abundance: .; CDR3nt: TGTGCCAGCAGCTTCGACAGGGGAGGAGGCTACACCTTC; CDR3aa: CASSFDRGGGYTF
v_gene: TRBV28; d_gene: TRBD1; j_gene: TRBJ1-2; abundance: .; CDR3nt: TGTGCCACTAGTCCCCCCGGGACAGGGGGACGCTATGGCTACACCTTC; CDR3aa: CATSPPGTGGRYGYTF
v_gene: TRBV25-1; d_gene: TRBD1; j_gene: TRBJ2-3; abundance: .; CDR3nt: TGTGCCAGCAGCATGCCCGGGACAGGGGTTACAGATACGCAGTATTTT; CDR3aa: CASSMPGTGVTDTQYF
v_gene: TRBV5-6; d_gene: .; j_gene: TRBJ1-2; abundance: .; CDR3nt: TGTGCCAGCAGCACCCTCACAGGCACTAACTATGGCTACACCTTC; CDR3aa: CASSTLTGTNYGYTF
v_gene: TRBV19; d_gene: .; j_gene: TRBJ1-5; abundance: .; CDR3nt: TGTGCCACCCTACCCCGGGTCCACGATAATCAGCCCCAGCATTTT; CDR3aa: CATLPRVHDNQPQHF
v_gene: TRBV20-1; d_gene: TRBD2; j_gene: TRBJ2-5; abundance: .; CDR3nt: TGCAGTGCTAGTCGTCTAGCGGGAGGGCCCCAAGAGACCCAGTACTTC; CDR3aa: CSASRLAGGPQETQYF